A selection of T cell receptor beta chains follows, all from one sample in a study of T cells in Graves' hyperthyroidism and ophthalmopathy. TCRdb recomputed calls from the multiplex PCR reads with MiXCR, one row per CDR3 protein. The table shows under 400,000 distinct CDR3 sequences, with around 16% occurring only once. The sample taken for sequencing was blood. All receptors come from a man aged 25 to 40 with Graves' hyperthyroidism. The CDR3 runs from the conserved cysteine through the conserved F or W. Each record gives: clone size, CDR3 length, V gene, J gene, CDR3 protein. Part of the rows lack a size; the others show once, few, many or a class for expanded clones.

clone size: many
CDR3 length: 16
V gene: TRBV2
J gene: TRBJ1-2
CDR3 protein: CASSEAVGRGWAGYTF

clone size: few
CDR3 length: 16
V gene: TRBV6-5
J gene: TRBJ1-2
CDR3 protein: CASSYTPWDWRYGYTF

clone size: many
CDR3 length: 12
V gene: TRBV12-3/TRBV12-4
J gene: TRBJ2-7
CDR3 protein: CASSEQGDEQYF

clone size: -
CDR3 length: 13
V gene: TRBV29-1
J gene: TRBJ1-2
CDR3 protein: CSVEDHGTLRYTF

clone size: many
CDR3 length: 16
V gene: TRBV20-1
J gene: TRBJ2-1
CDR3 protein: CSAPDPSSGSYNEQFF

clone size: many
CDR3 length: 12
V gene: TRBV11-2
J gene: TRBJ2-1
CDR3 protein: CASSWDTLEQFF

clone size: -
CDR3 length: 11
V gene: TRBV29-1
J gene: TRBJ2-3
CDR3 protein: CSVYVADTQYF

clone size: -
CDR3 length: 16
V gene: TRBV29-1
J gene: TRBJ2-3
CDR3 protein: CSGDLVSSKETDTQYF

clone size: many
CDR3 length: 15
V gene: TRBV29-1
J gene: TRBJ2-2
CDR3 protein: CSATGRAGFTGELFF

clone size: -
CDR3 length: 13
V gene: TRBV19
J gene: TRBJ2-4
CDR3 protein: CASSQGRMDIQYF

clone size: -
CDR3 length: 17
V gene: TRBV27
J gene: TRBJ2-1
CDR3 protein: CASSFSAGGPNQNEQFF

clone size: few
CDR3 length: 16
V gene: TRBV6-1
J gene: TRBJ2-4
CDR3 protein: CASSYIAGGSKNIQYF

clone size: many
CDR3 length: 14
V gene: TRBV12-3/TRBV12-4
J gene: TRBJ2-5
CDR3 protein: CASLAGGPQETQYF

clone size: few
CDR3 length: 14
V gene: TRBV28
J gene: TRBJ2-3
CDR3 protein: CASSSQGFTDTQYF

clone size: -
CDR3 length: 17
V gene: TRBV15
J gene: TRBJ2-1
CDR3 protein: CATSRDLAPGRKREQFF

clone size: few
CDR3 length: 18
V gene: TRBV4-1
J gene: TRBJ2-7
CDR3 protein: CASSQDAVGGPSSYEQYF

clone size: many
CDR3 length: 15
V gene: TRBV6-1
J gene: TRBJ2-3
CDR3 protein: CASSILAGLTDTQYF